This T cell receptor beta chain was recorded in a study of blood T cell repertoires in COVID-19. As for the study in general: Both acute and convalescent COVID-19 samples were obtained from the United States, Italy and Spain. In each case, the material was cDNA or gDNA derived from T cells, B-cell-depleted T cells, or PBMCs.

How the authors handled the data: Reference gene primer amplification yielded estimated nucleated cell counts. The repertoire was sequenced with immunoSEQ multiplex PCR; TCRdb's copy has only in-frame clones and lacks some. The V and J calls and the clone size are those of that table, but D and trimming were determined from the DNA. The table lists a few hundred thousand clones, around nine tenths of them singletons. V was cut by 3 bases and J by 2 bases, with 13 bases left in between. The CDR3 contains 15 residues. The V gene's germline CDR1 is SGHKS and CDR2 YYEKEE (reference sequence). V gene TRBV5-5 combines with J gene TRBJ2-3, with D maybe TRBD2 (5 bases). This sequence was found in a man older than 75 with acute or convalescent COVID-19. Input material: peripheral blood. This CDR3 is CASSSEGKDTDTQYF. The CDR3 DNA is TGTGCCAGCAGCTCCGAGGGAAAGGACACAGATACGCAGTATTTT.